This TCR beta chain was sequenced during a study of cytomegalovirus exposure and HLA in healthy donors. About the research overall: A preliminary data release comprised 80 million to 95 million unique TCRs obtained from HLA-typed donors. Findings of the study overall: As immune exposure information, only CMV serostatus was available.

Regarding this clone: Its antigen is undetermined.

This CDR3 comprises 14 residues. Germline loops: CDR1 SGHVS, CDR2 FQNEAQ. Trimming cost V 5 bases and J 2 bases; bases outside gene matches: 3. Healthy people donating bone marrow made up the donors. The PCR ran on 60 Vbeta and 13 Jbeta primers. Sequencing used immunoSEQ multiplex PCR; TCRdb keeps in-frame clones, though not all of them. The repertoire has 200,000 or so clones, around 80% of them found once; the top ten carry 2.5% to 3%. The TCR sequence derives from a man younger than 45 in good health and CMV-seronegative. This chain links TRBV7-8 with TRBJ1-5, with 7 bases that match TRBD1. The sequenced sample consisted of PBMCs. Written as DNA, the CDR3 is TGTGCCAGCAGCCGAACAGGGGGCAATCAGCCCCAGCATTTT. Protein sequence: CASSRTGGNQPQHF.